This is a list of T cell receptor beta chains from one sample in a study of blood T cell repertoires in COVID-19. The method was immunoSEQ multiplex PCR; TCRdb's version includes in-frame clones alone and lacks a portion of them. The sample has 150,000 to 200,000 clones, 82% seen once. Material: PBMCs or T cells enriched from blood (not recorded which). Source of these receptors: a man aged 35 to 55 who had recovered from COVID-19. The CDR3 runs from the conserved cysteine through the conserved F or W. A D gene is named only where the DNA matches it firmly. Clone size is shown for a subset of rows, as once, few, many or a class of expanded clone.

V gene	J gene	clone size	D gene	CDR3 DNA	CDR3 protein
TRBV20-1	TRBJ2-7	.	.	TGCAGTGCTAGTTATCAGGGCACCTACGAGCAGTACTTC	CSASYQGTYEQYF
TRBV5-1	TRBJ2-1	.	.	TGCGCCAGCAGCTTGCTTAGCGGCTCCTACAATGAGCAGTTCTTC	CASSLLSGSYNEQFF
TRBV28	TRBJ2-7	many	TRBD2	TGTGCCAGCACCCGAGGACTAGCGGGAGGCTCATCCTACGAGCAGTACTTC	CASTRGLAGGSSYEQYF
TRBV2	TRBJ2-5	.	TRBD2	TGTGCCAGCAGTGATCCGGGACTAGCGGTTACGTACCAAGAGACCCAGTACTTC	CASSDPGLAVTYQETQYF
TRBV28	TRBJ2-7	.	.	TGTGCCAGCAGCCTCTACGAGCAGTACTTC	CASSLYEQYF
TRBV28	TRBJ2-7	.	TRBD2	TGTGCCGGGTCAACTAGCGCTAGCTCCTACGAGCAGTACTTC	CAGSTSASSYEQYF
TRBV9	TRBJ2-7	.	TRBD1	TGTGCCAGCAGCGAGGGACAGGGAAGGCAGTACTTC	CASSEGQGRQYF
TRBV10-3	TRBJ1-1	few	.	TGTGCCATCAGTGTACAGAAGAACACTGAAGCTTTCTTT	CAISVQKNTEAFF
TRBV5-1	TRBJ2-2	.	.	TGCGCCAGCAGCCAAACAGCTAACACCGGGGAGCTGTTTTTT	CASSQTANTGELFF
TRBV11-1	TRBJ2-5	.	.	TGTGCCAGCAGCTTCCCTGGACAGCATACACAAGAGACCCAGTACTTC	CASSFPGQHTQETQYF
TRBV29-1	TRBJ1-2	.	TRBD1	TGCAGCGTCGAAGGGGACAGGGGCCACTATGGCTACACCTTC	CSVEGDRGHYGYTF
TRBV7-9	TRBJ1-2	.	TRBD1	TGTGCCAGCAGCTCCCTCCTCGGACAGGGGGATGGGGGCTACACCTTC	CASSSLLGQGDGGYTF
TRBV3-1/TRBV3-2	TRBJ1-6	.	.	TGTGCCAGCAGCCAAGAAGTAAGCGGGAATTCACCCCTCCACTTT	CASSQEVSGNSPLHF
TRBV5-1	TRBJ2-1	few	TRBD2	TGCGCCAGCAGCTTGGGCGTCCTAGCGGGAGGCAATGAGCAGTTCTTC	CASSLGVLAGGNEQFF
TRBV30	TRBJ2-3	.	TRBD2	TGTGCCTGGGGGGAGACTAGCAGTGTAATGTATTTT	CAWGETSSVMYF
TRBV6-1	TRBJ1-2	.	.	TGTGCCAGCAGTGAAGCAGCAGGCGCCAACTATGGCTACACCTTC	CASSEAAGANYGYTF
TRBV11-2	TRBJ2-1	.	TRBD2	TGTGCCAGCAGCTTATCGAGCGGGACCAATGAGCAGTTCTTC	CASSLSSGTNEQFF
TRBV28	TRBJ2-1	.	.	TGTGCCAGCAGTACCCCGGGGGTGTACTCCTACAATGAGCAGTTCTTC	CASSTPGVYSYNEQFF
TRBV7-9	TRBJ2-3	.	TRBD2	TGTGCCAGCAGCTTCGGGGGCGGGAGGGCAGATACGCAGTATTTT	CASSFGGGRADTQYF
TRBV7-6	TRBJ2-1	.	TRBD2	TGTGCCAGCAGCCAGACTAGCGGGCCTTGGGATGAGCAGTTCTTC	CASSQTSGPWDEQFF
TRBV6-2/TRBV6-3	TRBJ2-1	.	TRBD1	TGTGCCAGCAGCAAAATCCCGGGACAGGGTAGCAATGAGCAGTTCTTC	CASSKIPGQGSNEQFF
TRBV18	TRBJ1-2	.	.	TGTGCCAGCTCCCTGAGCAGGAACTATGGCTACACCTTC	CASSLSRNYGYTF
TRBV30	TRBJ1-4	.	TRBD1	TGTGCCTGGAGTATGCAGGGGGGCGAAAAACTGTTTTTT	CAWSMQGGEKLFF
TRBV6-2/TRBV6-3	TRBJ2-7	once	TRBD1	TGTGCCAGCAGTTTAGGATGGGACAGGGGCTACGAGCAGTACTTC	CASSLGWDRGYEQYF
TRBV12-1	TRBJ1-5	once	.	TGTGCCAGCAGCCGACACTTAAGGACAGGGGGGGACAATCAGCCCCAGCATTTT	CASSRHLRTGGDNQPQHF
TRBV9	TRBJ2-2	.	.	TGTGCCAGCAGCAGTCCTTTTCTAGCCGGGGAGCTGTTTTTT	CASSSPFLAGELFF
TRBV30	TRBJ2-5	.	.	TGTGCCTGGAGTGTACTTTCCCAAGAGACCCAGTACTTC	CAWSVLSQETQYF
TRBV15	TRBJ2-5	.	TRBD2	TGTGCCACCAGCAGAGCACTAGCGGGAGAGACCCAGTACTTC	CATSRALAGETQYF
TRBV30	TRBJ2-6	.	TRBD2	TGTGCCTACGTAGCGGGAGGTTACTCTGGGGCCAACGTCCTGACTTTC	CAYVAGGYSGANVLTF
TRBV14	TRBJ1-3	.	.	TGTGCCAGCAGCCAATTGACAAACTCCATATATTTT	CASSQLTNSIYF
TRBV7-9	TRBJ2-3	.	.	TGTGCCAGCAGCTCATCGGCCCAGGGAGATACGCAGTATTTT	CASSSSAQGDTQYF
TRBV2	TRBJ2-3	.	TRBD2	TGTGCCAGCAGATTAGCGGGAAGTACAGATACGCAGTATTTT	CASRLAGSTDTQYF
TRBV6-5	TRBJ2-7	.	.	TGTGCCAGCACCAGACTTTATGAGGTTTCCTACGAGCAGTACTTC	CASTRLYEVSYEQYF
TRBV28	TRBJ2-7	.	.	TGTGCCACTACGTTCAGGGGCTACGAGCAGTACTTC	CATTFRGYEQYF
TRBV27	TRBJ2-2	.	TRBD1	TGTGCCAGCAGTCCGGGACAGGTCTACACCGGGGAGCTGTTTTTT	CASSPGQVYTGELFF
TRBV6-5	TRBJ2-1	.	TRBD1	TGTGCCAGCAGGAAAGGACAGGGTTCCTACAATGAGCAGTTCTTC	CASRKGQGSYNEQFF
TRBV7-9	TRBJ2-3	few	TRBD1	TGTGCCAGCAGCTTCCCCGCCCAGGGGGCTCGGGTAGATACGCAGTATTTT	CASSFPAQGARVDTQYF
TRBV4-3	TRBJ2-5	.	TRBD2	TGCGCCAGCAGCCAAGGCGTCTTGACTAGCGGGGTGGCGGAGACCCAGTACTTC	CASSQGVLTSGVAETQYF
TRBV7-9	TRBJ2-7	.	.	TGTGCCAGCAGACATGACACCGCCTACGAGCAGTACTTC	CASRHDTAYEQYF
TRBV18	TRBJ1-2	.	.	TGTGCCAGCTCACCACCAAGTTCAGGCGGAGGTGGCTACACCTTC	CASSPPSSGGGGYTF
TRBV6-5	TRBJ1-2	.	.	TGTGCCAGCAAAACAGGGTTCAACTATGGCTACACCTTC	CASKTGFNYGYTF
TRBV4-1	TRBJ1-6	.	.	TGCGCCAGCAGCCAAGTTAGGGGCCGCGGAATTTCACCCCTCCACTTT	CASSQVRGRGISPLHF
TRBV18	TRBJ1-1	.	TRBD1	TGTGCCAGCTCACCGACCGACAGGGAAATGTACGAAGCTTTCTTT	CASSPTDREMYEAFF
TRBV9	TRBJ2-3	.	.	TGTGCCAGCAGCGTAGCCTATAGCGGTCGGAATACGCAGTATTTT	CASSVAYSGRNTQYF
TRBV3-1/TRBV3-2	TRBJ2-3	few	.	TGTGCCAGCAGCCAAGGGTCCGGTTTCAGCACAGATACGCAGTATTTT	CASSQGSGFSTDTQYF